Reported below is one T cell receptor (beta chain). Antigen unknown. This record comes from a study of vaccination effects on CD4 cells after COVID-19. Study results and limitations: Among infection- and vaccine-induced clones, marked clonal contraction occurred late after vaccination.

Assay used: immunoSEQ multiplex PCR; TCRdb lists only in-frame clones, some missing. Of around 19,000 clones listed, approximately 70% are singletons. Viral peptide pool expansion of antigen-specific CD4+ T cells preceded sequencing in the ViraFEST assay. After roughly 11 days in culture, the CD4+ T cells were isolated. Vaccinated participants had no history of SARS-CoV-2 infection and tested negative for nucleocapsid antibodies. Researchers reported culturing 2 million to 2.5 million PBMC in each well, adding around 10 IU/ml IL-2 and 10 ug/ml peptides. Cultures received IL-2 medium that replaced half the medium on days 3 and 7. The input for sequencing was CD4+ T cells from PBMCs cultured with HCoV-NL63 spike peptides, taken before COVID-19 vaccination. The sequence was collected from a human donor who received a COVID-19 vaccine.

The CDR3: CASSLGTRGRLDTQYF. DNA for the CDR3: TGCGCCAGCAGCCTAGGGACTAGGGGGAGACTGGATACGCAGTATTTT. The chain couples TRBV5-1 to TRBJ2-3; 8 bases map to TRBD2. V shed 4 bases and J 6 bases; nucleotides not matched to a gene: 13. This CDR3 is 16 amino acids long. The germline gives CDR1 SGHRS, CDR2 YFSETQ.